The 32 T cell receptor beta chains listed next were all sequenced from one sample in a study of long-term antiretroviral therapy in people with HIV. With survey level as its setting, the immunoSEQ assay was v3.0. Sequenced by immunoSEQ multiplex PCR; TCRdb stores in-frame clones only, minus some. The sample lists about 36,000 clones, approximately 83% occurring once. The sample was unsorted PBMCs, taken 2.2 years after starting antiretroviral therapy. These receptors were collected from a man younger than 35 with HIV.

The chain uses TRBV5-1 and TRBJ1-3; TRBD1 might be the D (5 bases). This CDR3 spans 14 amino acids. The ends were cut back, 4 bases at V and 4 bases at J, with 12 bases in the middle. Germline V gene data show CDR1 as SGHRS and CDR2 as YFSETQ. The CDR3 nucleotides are TGCGCCAGCAGCGAAGGGACGAGGGGAAACACCATATATTTT. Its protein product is CASSEGTRGNTIYF.

CDR3 in DNA: TGTGCCAGCAGCCTGACTAGCGGGGTACAAGAGACCCAGTACTTC. This sequence encodes CASSLTSGVQETQYF. The chain uses TRBV5-4 and TRBJ2-5; TRBD2 matches at 11 bases. After removal of 4 bases from V and 2 bases from J, the junction contained 4 bases not matched to a gene. Germline CDR1 reads SGHNT; CDR2 reads YYREEE (reference sequence). CDR3 size: 15 residues.

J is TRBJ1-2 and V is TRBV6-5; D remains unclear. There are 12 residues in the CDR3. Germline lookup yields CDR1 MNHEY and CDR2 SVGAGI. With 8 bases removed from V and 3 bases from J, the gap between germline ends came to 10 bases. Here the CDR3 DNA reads TGTGCCAGCTTCCAGCCCCACTATGGCTACACCTTC. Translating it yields CASFQPHYGYTF.

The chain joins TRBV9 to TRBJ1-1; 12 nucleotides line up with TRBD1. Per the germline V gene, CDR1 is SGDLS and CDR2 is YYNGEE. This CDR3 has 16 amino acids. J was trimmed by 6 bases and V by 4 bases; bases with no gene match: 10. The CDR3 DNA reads TGTGCCAGCAGCAAAAGGGGGACAGGGGGCAGAGCTGAAGCTTTCTTT. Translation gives CASSKRGTGGRAEAFF. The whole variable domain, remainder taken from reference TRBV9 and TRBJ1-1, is DSGVTQTPKHLITATGQRVTLRCSPRSGDLSVYWYQQSLDQGLQFLIQYYNGEERAKGNILERFSAQQFPDLHSELNLSSLELGDSALYFCASSKRGTGGRAEAFFGQGTRLTVV.

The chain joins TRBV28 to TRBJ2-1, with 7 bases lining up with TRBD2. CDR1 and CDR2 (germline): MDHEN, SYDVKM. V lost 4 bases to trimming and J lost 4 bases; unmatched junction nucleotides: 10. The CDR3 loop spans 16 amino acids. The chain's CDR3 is CASSSPGGSLYNEQFF. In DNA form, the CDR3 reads TGTGCCAGCAGTTCCCCTGGCGGGAGCCTATACAATGAGCAGTTCTTC.

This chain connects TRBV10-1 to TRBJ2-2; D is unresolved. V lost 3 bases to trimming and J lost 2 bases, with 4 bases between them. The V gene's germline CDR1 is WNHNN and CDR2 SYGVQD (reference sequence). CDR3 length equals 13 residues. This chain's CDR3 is CASSDYNTGELFF. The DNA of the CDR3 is TGCGCCAGCAGTGACTATAACACCGGGGAGCTGTTTTTT.

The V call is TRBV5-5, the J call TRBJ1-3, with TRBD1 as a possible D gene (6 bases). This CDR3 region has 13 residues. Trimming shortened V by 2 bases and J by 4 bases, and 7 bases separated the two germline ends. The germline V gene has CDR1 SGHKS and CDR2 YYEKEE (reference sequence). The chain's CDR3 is CASSFTGGNTIYF. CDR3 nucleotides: TGTGCCAGCAGCTTTACAGGGGGAAACACCATATATTTT.

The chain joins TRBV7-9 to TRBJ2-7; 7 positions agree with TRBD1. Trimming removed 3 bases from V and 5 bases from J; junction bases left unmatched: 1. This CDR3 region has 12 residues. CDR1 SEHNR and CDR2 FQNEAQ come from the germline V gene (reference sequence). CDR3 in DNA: TGTGCCAGCAGCTTGACAGGGAACGAGCAGTACTTC. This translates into CASSLTGNEQYF.

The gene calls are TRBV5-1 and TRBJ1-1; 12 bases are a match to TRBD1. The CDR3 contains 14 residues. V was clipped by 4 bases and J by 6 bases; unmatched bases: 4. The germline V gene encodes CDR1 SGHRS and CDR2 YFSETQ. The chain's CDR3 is CASSMGQGAAEAFF. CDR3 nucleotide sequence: TGCGCCAGCAGCATGGGACAGGGGGCGGCTGAAGCTTTCTTT. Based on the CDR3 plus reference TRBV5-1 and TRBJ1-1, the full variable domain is KAGVTQTPRYLIKTRGQQVTLSCSPISGHRSVSWYQQTPGQGLQFLFEYFSETQRNKGNFPGRFSGRQFSNSRSEMNVSTLELGDSALYLCASSMGQGAAEAFFGQGTRLTVV.

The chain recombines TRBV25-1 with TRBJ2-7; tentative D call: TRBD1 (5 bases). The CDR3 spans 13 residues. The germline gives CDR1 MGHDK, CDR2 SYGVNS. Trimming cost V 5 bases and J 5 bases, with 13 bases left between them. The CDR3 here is CASSLPGLNEQYF. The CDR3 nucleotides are TGTGCCAGCAGTCTTCCAGGGCTTAACGAGCAGTACTTC.

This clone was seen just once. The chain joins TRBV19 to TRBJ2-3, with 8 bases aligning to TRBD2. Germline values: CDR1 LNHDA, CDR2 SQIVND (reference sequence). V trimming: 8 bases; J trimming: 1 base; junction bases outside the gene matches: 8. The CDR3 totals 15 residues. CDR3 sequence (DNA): TGTGCCAGTTACTCGGGGGGGGCAGGCACAGATACGCAGTATTTT. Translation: CASYSGGAGTDTQYF. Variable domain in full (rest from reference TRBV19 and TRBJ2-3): DGGITQSPKYLFRKEGQNVTLSCEQNLNHDAMYWYRQDPGQGLRLIYYSQIVNDFQKGDIAEGYSVSREKKESFPLTVTSAQKNPTAFYLCASYSGGAGTDTQYFGPGTRLTVL.

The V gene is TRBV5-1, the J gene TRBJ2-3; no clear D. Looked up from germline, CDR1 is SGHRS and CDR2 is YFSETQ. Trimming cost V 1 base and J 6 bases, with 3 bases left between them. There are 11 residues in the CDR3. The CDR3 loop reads CASSLFDTQYF. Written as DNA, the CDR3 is TGCGCCAGCAGCTTGTTTGATACGCAGTATTTT. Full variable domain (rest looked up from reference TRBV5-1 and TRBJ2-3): KAGVTQTPRYLIKTRGQQVTLSCSPISGHRSVSWYQQTPGQGLQFLFEYFSETQRNKGNFPGRFSGRQFSNSRSEMNVSTLELGDSALYLCASSLFDTQYFGPGTRLTVL.

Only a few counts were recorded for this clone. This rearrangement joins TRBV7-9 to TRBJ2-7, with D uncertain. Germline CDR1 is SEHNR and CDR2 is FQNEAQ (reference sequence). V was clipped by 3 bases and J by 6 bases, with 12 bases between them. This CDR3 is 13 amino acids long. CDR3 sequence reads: CASSFAHWGEQYF. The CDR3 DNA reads TGTGCCAGCAGCTTTGCGCACTGGGGCGAGCAGTACTTC.

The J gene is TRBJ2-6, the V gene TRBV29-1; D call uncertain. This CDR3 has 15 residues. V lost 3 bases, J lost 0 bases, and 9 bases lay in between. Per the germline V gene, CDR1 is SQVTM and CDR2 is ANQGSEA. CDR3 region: CSVEVELSGANVLTF. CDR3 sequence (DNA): TGCAGCGTTGAGGTAGAGCTCTCTGGGGCCAACGTCCTGACTTTC.

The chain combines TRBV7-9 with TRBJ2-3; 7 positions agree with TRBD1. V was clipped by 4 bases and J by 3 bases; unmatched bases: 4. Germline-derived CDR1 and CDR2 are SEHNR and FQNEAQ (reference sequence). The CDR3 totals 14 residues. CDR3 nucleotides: TGTGCCAGCAGCTATGACAGGGCGACAGATACGCAGTATTTT. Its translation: CASSYDRATDTQYF. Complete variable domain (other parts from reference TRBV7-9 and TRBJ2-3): DTGVSQNPRHKITKRGQNVTFRCDPISEHNRLYWYRQTLGQGPEFLTYFQNEAQLEKSRLLSDRFSAERPKGSFSTLEIQRTEQGDSAMYLCASSYDRATDTQYFGPGTRLTVL.

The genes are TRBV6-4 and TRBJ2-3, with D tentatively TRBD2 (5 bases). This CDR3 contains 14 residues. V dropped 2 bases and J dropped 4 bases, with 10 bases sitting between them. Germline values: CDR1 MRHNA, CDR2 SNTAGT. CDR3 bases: TGTGCCAGCAGTGACCTCGCCGGGGCAGATACGCAGTATTTT. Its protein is CASSDLAGADTQYF.

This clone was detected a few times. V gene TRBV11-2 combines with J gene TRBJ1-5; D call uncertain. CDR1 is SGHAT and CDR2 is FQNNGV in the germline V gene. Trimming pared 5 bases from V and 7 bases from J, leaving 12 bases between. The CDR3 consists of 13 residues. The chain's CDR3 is CASSLRGDQPQHF. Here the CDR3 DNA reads TGTGCCAGCAGCCTTCGAGGCGACCAGCCCCAGCATTTT.

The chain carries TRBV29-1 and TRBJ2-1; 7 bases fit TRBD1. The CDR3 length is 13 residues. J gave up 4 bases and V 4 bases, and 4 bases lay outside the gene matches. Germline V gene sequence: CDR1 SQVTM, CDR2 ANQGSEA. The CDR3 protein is CSVAGTVYNEQFF. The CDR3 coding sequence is TGCAGCGTTGCCGGGACAGTATACAATGAGCAGTTCTTC.

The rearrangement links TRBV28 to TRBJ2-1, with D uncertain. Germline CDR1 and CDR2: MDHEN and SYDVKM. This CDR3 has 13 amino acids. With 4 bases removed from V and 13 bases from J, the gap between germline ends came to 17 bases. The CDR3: CASSSDFSRFQFF. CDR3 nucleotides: TGTGCCAGCAGTTCCGACTTTAGTAGATTCCAGTTCTTC.

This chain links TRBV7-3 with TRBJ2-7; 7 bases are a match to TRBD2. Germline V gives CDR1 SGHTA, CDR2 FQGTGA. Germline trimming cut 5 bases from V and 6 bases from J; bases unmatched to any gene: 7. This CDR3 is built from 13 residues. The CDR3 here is CASSPGEGREQYF. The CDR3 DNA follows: TGTGCCAGCAGCCCCGGGGAGGGTCGCGAGCAGTACTTC. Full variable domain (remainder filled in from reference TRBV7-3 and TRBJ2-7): GAGVSQTPSNKVTEKGKYVELRCDPISGHTALYWYRQSLGQGPEFLIYFQGTGAADDSGLPNDRFFAVRPEGSVSTLKIQRTERGDSAVYLCASSPGEGREQYFGPGTRLTVT.

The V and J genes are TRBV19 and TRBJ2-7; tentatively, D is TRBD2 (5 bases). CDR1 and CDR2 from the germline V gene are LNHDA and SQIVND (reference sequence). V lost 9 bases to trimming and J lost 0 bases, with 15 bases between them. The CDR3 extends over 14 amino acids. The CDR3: CARLEWETSYEQYF. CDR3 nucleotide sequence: TGTGCCAGGCTCGAGTGGGAGACCTCCTACGAGCAGTACTTC.

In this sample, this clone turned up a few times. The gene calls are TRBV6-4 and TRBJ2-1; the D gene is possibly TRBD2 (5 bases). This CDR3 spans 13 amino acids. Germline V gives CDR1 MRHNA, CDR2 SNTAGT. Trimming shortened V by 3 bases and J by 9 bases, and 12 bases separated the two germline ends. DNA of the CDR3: TGTGCCAGCAGTGAGTCCGACGCGGGTGAGCAGTTCTTC. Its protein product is CASSESDAGEQFF.

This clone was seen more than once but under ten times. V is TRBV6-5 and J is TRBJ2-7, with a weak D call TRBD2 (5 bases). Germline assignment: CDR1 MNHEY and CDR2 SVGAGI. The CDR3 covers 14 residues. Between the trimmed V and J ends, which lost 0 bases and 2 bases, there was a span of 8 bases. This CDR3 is CASSYSSGPYEQYF. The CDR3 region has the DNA TGTGCCAGCAGTTACTCCAGCGGACCCTACGAGCAGTACTTC.

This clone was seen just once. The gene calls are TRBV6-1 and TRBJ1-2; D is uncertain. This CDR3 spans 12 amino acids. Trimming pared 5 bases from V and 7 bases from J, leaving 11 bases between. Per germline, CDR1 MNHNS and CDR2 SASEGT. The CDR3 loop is CASSFSWGGYTF. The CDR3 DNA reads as TGTGCCAGCAGTTTCAGTTGGGGTGGCTACACCTTC.

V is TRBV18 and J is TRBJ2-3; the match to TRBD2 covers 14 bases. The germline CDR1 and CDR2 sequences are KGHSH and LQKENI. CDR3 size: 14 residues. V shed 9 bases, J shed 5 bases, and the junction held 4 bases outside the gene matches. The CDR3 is CASSGLAGGDTQYF. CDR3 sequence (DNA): TGTGCCAGTTCCGGACTAGCGGGAGGAGATACGCAGTATTTT.

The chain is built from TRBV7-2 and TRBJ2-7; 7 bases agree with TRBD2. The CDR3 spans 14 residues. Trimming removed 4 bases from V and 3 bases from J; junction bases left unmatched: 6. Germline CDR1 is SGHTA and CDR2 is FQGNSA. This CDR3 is CASSSLAKLYEQYF. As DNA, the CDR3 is TGTGCCAGCAGCTCACTAGCGAAACTCTACGAGCAGTACTTC.

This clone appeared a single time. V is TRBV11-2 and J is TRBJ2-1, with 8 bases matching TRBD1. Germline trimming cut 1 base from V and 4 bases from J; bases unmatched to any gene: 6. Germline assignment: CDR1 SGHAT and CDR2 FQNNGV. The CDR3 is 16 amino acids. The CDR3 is CASSLAAGGVYNEQFF. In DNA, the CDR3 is TGTGCCAGCAGCTTAGCGGCAGGGGGCGTTTACAATGAGCAGTTCTTC.

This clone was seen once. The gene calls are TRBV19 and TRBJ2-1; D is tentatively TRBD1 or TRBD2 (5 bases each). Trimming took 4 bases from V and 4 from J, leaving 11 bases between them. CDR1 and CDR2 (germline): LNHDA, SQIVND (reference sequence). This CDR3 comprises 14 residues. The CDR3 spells CASSRGTSYNEQFF. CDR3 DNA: TGTGCCAGTAGTAGGGGGACGTCATACAATGAGCAGTTCTTC.

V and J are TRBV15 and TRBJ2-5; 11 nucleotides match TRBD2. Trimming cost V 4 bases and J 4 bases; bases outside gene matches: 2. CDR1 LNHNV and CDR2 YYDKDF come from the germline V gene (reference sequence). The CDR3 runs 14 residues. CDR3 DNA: TGTGCCACCAGCATAGCGGGGGGGCGAGAGACCCAGTACTTC. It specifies CATSIAGGRETQYF.

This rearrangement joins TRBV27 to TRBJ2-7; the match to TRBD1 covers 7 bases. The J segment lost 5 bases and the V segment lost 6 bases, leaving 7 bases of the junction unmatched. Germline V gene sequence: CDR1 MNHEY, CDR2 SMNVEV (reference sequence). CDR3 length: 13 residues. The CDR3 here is CASRLQGSHEQYF. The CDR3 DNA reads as TGTGCCAGCAGATTACAGGGGTCTCACGAGCAGTACTTC.

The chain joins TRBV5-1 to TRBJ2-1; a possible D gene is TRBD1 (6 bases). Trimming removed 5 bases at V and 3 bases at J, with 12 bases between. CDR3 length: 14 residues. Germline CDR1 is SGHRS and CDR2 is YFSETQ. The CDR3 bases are TGCGCCAGCAGATCAGGGGCTGGCTACAATGAGCAGTTCTTC. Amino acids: CASRSGAGYNEQFF. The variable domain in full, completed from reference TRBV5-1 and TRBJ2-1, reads KAGVTQTPRYLIKTRGQQVTLSCSPISGHRSVSWYQQTPGQGLQFLFEYFSETQRNKGNFPGRFSGRQFSNSRSEMNVSTLELGDSALYLCASRSGAGYNEQFFGPGTRLTVL.

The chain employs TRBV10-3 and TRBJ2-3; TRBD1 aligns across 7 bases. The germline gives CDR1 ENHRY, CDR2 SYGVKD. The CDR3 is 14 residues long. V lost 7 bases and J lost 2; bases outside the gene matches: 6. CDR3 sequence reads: CAIMGDSHTDTQYF. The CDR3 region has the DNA TGTGCCATCATGGGGGACAGCCACACAGATACGCAGTATTTT.